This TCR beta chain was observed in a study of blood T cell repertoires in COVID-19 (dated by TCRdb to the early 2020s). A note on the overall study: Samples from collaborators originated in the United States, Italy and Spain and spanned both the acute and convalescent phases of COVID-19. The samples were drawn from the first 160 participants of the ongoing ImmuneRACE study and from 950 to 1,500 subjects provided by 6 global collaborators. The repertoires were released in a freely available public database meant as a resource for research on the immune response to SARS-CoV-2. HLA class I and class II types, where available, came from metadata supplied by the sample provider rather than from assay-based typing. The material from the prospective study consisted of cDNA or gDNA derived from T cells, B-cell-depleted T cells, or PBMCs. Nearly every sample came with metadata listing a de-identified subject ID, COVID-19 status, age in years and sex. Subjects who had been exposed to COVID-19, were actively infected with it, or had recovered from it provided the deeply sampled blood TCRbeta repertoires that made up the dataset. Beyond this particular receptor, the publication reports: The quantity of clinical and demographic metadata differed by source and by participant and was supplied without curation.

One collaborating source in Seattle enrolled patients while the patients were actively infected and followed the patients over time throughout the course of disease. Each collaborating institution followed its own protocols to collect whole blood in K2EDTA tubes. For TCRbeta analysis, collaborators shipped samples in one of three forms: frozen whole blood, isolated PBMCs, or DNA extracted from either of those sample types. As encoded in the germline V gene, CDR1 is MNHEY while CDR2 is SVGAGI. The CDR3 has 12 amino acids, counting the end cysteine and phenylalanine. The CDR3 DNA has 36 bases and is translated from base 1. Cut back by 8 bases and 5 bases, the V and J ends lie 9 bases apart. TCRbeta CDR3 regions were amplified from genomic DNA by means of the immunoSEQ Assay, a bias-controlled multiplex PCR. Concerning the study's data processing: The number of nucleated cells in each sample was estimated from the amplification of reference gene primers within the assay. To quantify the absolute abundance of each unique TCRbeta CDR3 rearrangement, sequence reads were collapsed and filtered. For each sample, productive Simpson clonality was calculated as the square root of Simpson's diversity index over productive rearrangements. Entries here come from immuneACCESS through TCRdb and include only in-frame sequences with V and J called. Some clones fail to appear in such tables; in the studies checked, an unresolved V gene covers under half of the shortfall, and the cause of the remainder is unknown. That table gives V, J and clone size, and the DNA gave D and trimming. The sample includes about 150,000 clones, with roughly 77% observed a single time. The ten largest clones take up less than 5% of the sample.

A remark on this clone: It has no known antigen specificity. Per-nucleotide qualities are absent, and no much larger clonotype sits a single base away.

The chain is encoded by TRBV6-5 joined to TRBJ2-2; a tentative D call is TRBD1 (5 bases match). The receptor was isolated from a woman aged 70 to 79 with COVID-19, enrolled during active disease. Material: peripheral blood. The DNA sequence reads TGTGCCAGCTATCAGGGTACCGGGGAGCTGTTTTTT. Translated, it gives CASYQGTGELFF.